These 3 T cell receptor beta chains came from one sample sequenced in a study of long-term antiretroviral therapy in people with HIV. Running of the v3.0 immunoSEQ assay took place at survey level. Method: immunoSEQ multiplex PCR; TCRdb's copy keeps in-frame clones and lacks some. The data contain 20,000 to 25,000 clones, 70% to 90% of them seen just once; the ten biggest clones take up roughly 3.9%. The sample was unsorted PBMCs, taken approximately 4 years after starting antiretroviral therapy. The receptors were sampled from a man younger than 35 with HIV.

The rearrangement joins TRBV28 to TRBJ1-1; unclear D gene. Germline lookup yields CDR1 MDHEN and CDR2 SYDVKM. The CDR3 totals 11 residues. The V and J ends lost 10 bases and 11 bases respectively, with 17 bases between them. CDR3 sequence: CATLTGVSAFF. DNA of the CDR3: TGTGCCACCCTAACCGGTGTGTCCGCTTTCTTT.

The genes are TRBV28 and TRBJ1-5, with D possibly TRBD1 on 6 matching bases. Looked up from germline, CDR1 is MDHEN and CDR2 is SYDVKM. V lost 2 bases, J lost 2 bases, and 16 bases lay in between. The length of the CDR3 is 17 residues. This CDR3 reads CASSLPFRDTGNQPQHF. The CDR3, as DNA: TGTGCCAGCAGTTTACCATTCCGGGACACAGGCAATCAGCCCCAGCATTTT.

The chain couples TRBV13 to TRBJ2-5; 9 nucleotides agree with TRBD2. The V gene's germline CDR1 is PRHDT and CDR2 FYEKMQ (reference sequence). The ends lost 5 bases at V and 5 bases at J; junction bases unmatched: 6. This CDR3 has 14 amino acids. The CDR3 reads CASSPGLAHETQYF. As DNA, the CDR3 is TGTGCCAGCAGCCCCGGACTAGCGCATGAGACCCAGTACTTC.